This paragraph covers one T cell receptor (beta chain) sequence. The data derive from a study of OX40 agonist ivuxolimab in advanced cancers. On the study more broadly: Patients were given ivuxolimab, an antibody that agonizes OX40 (CD134). Head and neck, renal cell, melanoma or hepatocellular carcinoma were the cancers that dose-escalation patients had.

Sequenced by immunoSEQ multiplex PCR; TCRdb stores in-frame clones only, minus some. The sample yields around 72,000 clones, 85% to 90% seen once. Germline V CDR1 and CDR2: LNHDA, SQIVND (reference sequence). V dropped 5 bases and J dropped 0 bases, with 11 bases sitting between them. This CDR3 contains 14 residues. The chain recombines TRBV19 with TRBJ2-7; no reliable D call. The TCR was taken from an adult with an advanced solid tumor such as melanoma, head and neck, liver or kidney cancer. The specimen comprised CD4+ or CD8+ T cells sorted from blood, sampled in a trial of the OX40 agonist ivuxolimab. In DNA form, the CDR3 reads TGTGCCAGTAGTGCCGACGGTTCCTCCTACGAGCAGTACTTC. It is translated as CASSADGSSYEQYF.